A single sample is the source of the 30 T cell receptor beta chains below, sequenced in a study of T-cell memory formation after mild COVID-19 (dated by TCRdb to 2020 to 2023). The library was obtained by 5' RACE. Sequencer: Illumina NovaSeq 6000. TCRdb itself trimmed the public reads at Q25 with fastp, ran MiXCR and retained productive beta chains. One record per CDR3 amino acid sequence lists the most common genes and DNA. Within this sample are about 290,000 distinct CDR3 sequences, with roughly 15% of them counted one time only. Roughly 23% of the sample lies in the top ten. The sample was PBMCs or a T cell subset sorted from them (not recorded which). The receptor source for this set is a man in his late teens or twenties who had mild COVID-19 (a few samples of this study predate the infection). The sample titles of this study are shuffled in the database, so cell type and time point are left out; the donor was told from shared clones.

The rearrangement joins TRBV7-3 to TRBJ1-3, with D possibly being TRBD1 (5 bases). The CDR3 length is 14 residues. Trimming cost V 8 bases and J 4 bases, with 15 bases left between them. In germline, CDR1 is SGHTA, CDR2 FQGTGA. Written as DNA, the CDR3 is TGTGCCAGCGGCGATCCAGGGTCCGGAAACACCATATATTTT. Translating gives CASGDPGSGNTIYF.

This clonotype has only a few counts. This chain connects TRBV2 to TRBJ1-6, with TRBD1 identical over 7 bases. The CDR3 is 14 residues long. With 11 bases clipped from V and 4 bases from J, the junction kept 8 bases outside the gene matches. Looked up from germline, CDR1 is SNHLY and CDR2 is FYNNEI. As DNA, the CDR3 is TGTGCCGCAGCCTACAGGGGTTATAATTCACCCCTCCACTTT. Residues: CAAAYRGYNSPLHF.

The chain carries TRBV28 and TRBJ1-2, with unresolved D. The V gene lost 8 bases and the J gene lost 7 bases, with 17 bases spanning the gap. The germline gives CDR1 MDHEN, CDR2 SYDVKM. CDR3 length: 13 residues. CDR3 DNA sequence: TGTGCCAGCGCGGGAGCCCGTACGGGTGGCTACACCTTC. Its translation is CASAGARTGGYTF.

This chain connects TRBV7-6 to TRBJ1-1; D unresolved. The germline gives CDR1 SGHVS, CDR2 FNYEAQ. This CDR3 contains 14 residues. V was trimmed by 3 bases and J by 4 bases, leaving 12 bases between them. In DNA form, the CDR3 reads TGTGCCAGCAGCTTGACTGGGGAGGGCACTGAAGCTTTCTTT. This translates into CASSLTGEGTEAFF.

This clonotype was detected only a few times. V is TRBV4-2 and J is TRBJ2-7, with 10 positions matching TRBD2. V was pared by 0 bases and J by 2 bases, with 4 bases of the junction left unmatched. This CDR3 region has 16 residues. Germline V gene data show CDR1 as LGHNA and CDR2 as YNFKEQ. The CDR3 loop reads CASSQEGTSATYEQYV. CDR3 DNA: TGTGCCAGCAGCCAAGAAGGGACTAGCGCAACCTACGAGCAGTACGTC.

This clonotype has just a few counts. This chain links TRBV20-1 with TRBJ2-1, with a possible D match to TRBD2 (6 bases). V was clipped by 3 bases and J by 2 bases, with 8 bases between them. The germline V gene encodes CDR1 DFQATT and CDR2 SNEGSKA (reference sequence). The CDR3 totals 13 residues. In nucleotides, the CDR3 is TGCAGTGCTAGCGGGGAGGCCTACAATGAGCAGTTCTTC. Translation: CSASGEAYNEQFF.

The chain uses TRBV5-1 and TRBJ2-7, with TRBD1 identical over 8 bases. The CDR3 length is 16 residues. In germline, CDR1 is SGHRS, CDR2 YFSETQ. J was trimmed by 0 bases and V by 0 bases; bases with no gene match: 5. The CDR3 region is CASSLAGQGVSYEQYF. CDR3 sequence (DNA): TGCGCCAGCAGCTTGGCTGGACAGGGCGTCTCCTACGAGCAGTACTTC.

The gene calls are TRBV3-1 and TRBJ2-2, with 9 bases identical to TRBD2. CDR3 length: 16 amino acids. Germline V CDR1 and CDR2: LGHDT, YNNKEL (reference sequence). V shed 4 bases and J 3 bases; nucleotides not matched to a gene: 6. CDR3 sequence reads: CASSRGGATDTGELFF. In nucleotides, the CDR3 is TGTGCCAGCAGCCGCGGGGGGGCCACGGACACCGGGGAGCTGTTTTTT.

The V gene is TRBV6-5, the J gene TRBJ2-3; tentative D call: TRBD2 (7 bases). From germline, CDR1 is MNHEY and CDR2 SVGAGI. V lost 8 bases and J 2 bases, leaving 17 bases between the germline ends. CDR3 length equals 15 residues. This CDR3 reads CASSGGQLFTDTQYF. The DNA for the CDR3 is TGTGCCAGCTCGGGAGGACAGCTATTCACAGATACGCAGTATTTT.

V usage is TRBV4-3 and J usage is TRBJ1-2; 9 bases are a match to TRBD1. CDR1 is LGHNA, CDR2 YSLEER, per germline. The CDR3 has 15 amino acids. V lost 3 bases and J lost 8; bases outside the gene matches: 10. CDR3 bases: TGCGCCAGCAGCCATGCCCAGGGACAGGGAGGAGGCTACACCTTC. Encoded protein: CASSHAQGQGGGYTF.

This clonotype was seen a few times. The V call is TRBV20-1, the J call TRBJ2-3; D ambiguous. Per germline, CDR1 DFQATT and CDR2 SNEGSKA (reference sequence). This CDR3 is built from 15 residues. Trimming shortened V by 6 bases and J by 6 bases, and 22 bases separated the two germline ends. CDR3 loop: CSAPSGPRRADTQYF. The CDR3 DNA follows: TGCAGTGCCCCGTCCGGGCCCCGCCGCGCGGATACGCAGTATTTT.

This clonotype showed up just a few times. The CDR3 region has the DNA TGCGCCAGCAGCCCTTACTCGGGGCGGGCAACCGGGGAGCTGTTTTTT. Translating gives CASSPYSGRATGELFF. The rearrangement uses TRBV4-3 and TRBJ2-2; D might be TRBD1 or TRBD2, each matching 5 bases. The CDR3 is made up of 16 amino acids. Trimming removed 4 bases from V and 5 bases from J, with 17 bases in between. The germline gives CDR1 LGHNA, CDR2 YSLEER.

This clonotype came up many times. The genes are TRBV28 and TRBJ2-7; weak D call: TRBD1 (5 bases). Trimming removed 10 bases at V and 3 bases at J, with 13 bases between. This CDR3 contains 12 residues. Germline CDR1 reads MDHEN; CDR2 reads SYDVKM. The DNA of the CDR3 is TGTGCCACGGGCCGGCAGGGCTACGAGCAGTACGTC. Amino acids: CATGRQGYEQYV.

This clonotype was found a few times. V and J are TRBV7-2 and TRBJ2-7; 8 bases agree with TRBD1. The CDR3 is 13 amino acids. The V segment lost 2 bases and the J segment 6 bases; nucleotides outside the gene matches: 3. The germline V gene encodes CDR1 SGHTA and CDR2 FQGNSA. CDR3 protein: CASSLNRGTEQYV. The CDR3 DNA reads as TGTGCCAGCAGCTTAAACAGGGGGACCGAGCAGTACGTC.

This clonotype has only a few counts. The J gene is TRBJ2-5, the V gene TRBV18, with D hard to call. Trimming removed 0 bases at V and 5 bases at J, with 7 bases between. CDR3 length equals 13 residues. Germline V gives CDR1 KGHSH, CDR2 LQKENI. CDR3 nucleotide sequence: TGTGCCAGCTCACCACCGTCTGAGGAGACCCAGTACTTC. Protein sequence: CASSPPSEETQYF. Full variable domain (remainder filled in from reference TRBV18 and TRBJ2-5): NAGVMQNPRHLVRRRGQEARLRCSPMKGHSHVYWYRQLPEEGLKFMVYLQKENIIDESGMPKERFSAEFPKEGPSILRIQQVVRGDSAAYFCASSPPSEETQYFGPGTRLLVL.

V gene TRBV29-1 combines with J gene TRBJ1-4; D perhaps matches TRBD1 (5 bases). V was pared by 4 bases and J by 4 bases, with 7 bases between. This CDR3 comprises 12 residues. The germline V gene has CDR1 SQVTM and CDR2 ANQGSEA. This chain's CDR3 is CSVGQGNEKLFF. CDR3 DNA: TGCAGCGTTGGTCAGGGTAATGAAAAACTGTTTTTT.

This clonotype has just a few counts. The chain couples TRBV20-1 to TRBJ2-7; the D gene is possibly TRBD2 (6 bases). Germline V CDR1 and CDR2: DFQATT, SNEGSKA (reference sequence). The V end lost 1 base, the J end lost 3 bases, and 16 bases lay between the germline ends. The CDR3 is 15 amino acids. CDR3 protein: CSARGPLEGVYEQYF. CDR3 sequence (DNA): TGCAGTGCTAGAGGCCCTCTGGAGGGAGTCTACGAGCAGTACTTC.

This clonotype was detected many times. V and J are TRBV12-3 or TRBV12-4 and TRBJ1-2, with D possibly TRBD1 on 6 matching bases. Trimming took 6 bases from V and 1 from J, leaving 15 bases between them. This CDR3 region has 15 residues. The CDR3 here is CASSSRGAHNYGYTF. In nucleotides, the CDR3 is TGTGCCAGCAGCAGTCGGGGGGCGCATAACTATGGCTACACCTTC.

This chain uses TRBV2 with TRBJ2-7, with TRBD1 matching over 8 bases. Trimming cost V 11 bases and J 0 bases; bases outside gene matches: 6. Germline V gene data show CDR1 as SNHLY and CDR2 as FYNNEI. The CDR3 totals 13 residues. The CDR3 sequence: CAVQGVNSYEQYF. The CDR3 DNA follows: TGTGCCGTACAGGGGGTTAACTCCTACGAGCAGTACTTC.

This chain connects TRBV6-2 or TRBV6-3 to TRBJ2-5, with 7 positions matching TRBD2. The CDR3 spans 14 residues. Germline CDR1 reads MNHEY; CDR2 reads SVGEGT. With V trimmed by 5 bases and J by 1 base, 4 bases remained unmatched. Here the CDR3 DNA reads TGTGCCAGCAGTGGTAGCGGGCCCCAAGAGACCCAGTACTTC. Its translation: CASSGSGPQETQYF.

The table lists this clonotype with a few counts. The chain uses TRBV5-6 and TRBJ2-3, with D unclear. CDR1 is SGHDT and CDR2 is YYEEEE in the germline V gene. Deletions cut 3 bases from V and 0 bases from J, with 14 bases between. The CDR3 covers 16 residues. CDR3 amino acids: CASSSLTLASTDTQYF. The DNA of the CDR3 is TGTGCCAGCAGCTCGCTGACTTTGGCTAGCACAGATACGCAGTATTTT.

The rearrangement joins TRBV12-3 or TRBV12-4 to TRBJ2-2; 9 bases match TRBD1. This CDR3 contains 17 residues. V shed 6 bases and J 2 bases; nucleotides not matched to a gene: 10. The CDR3 DNA reads TGTGCCAGCAGGACCTACGGGACAGGGATTAACACCGGGGAGCTGTTTTTT. It is translated as CASRTYGTGINTGELFF.

This sequence joins TRBV5-6 and TRBJ1-1, with a possible D match to TRBD1 (6 bases). The CDR3 has 13 amino acids. The V gene lost 1 base and the J gene lost 5 bases, with 9 bases spanning the gap. Per the germline V gene, CDR1 is SGHDT and CDR2 is YYEEEE. The CDR3 spells CASSLTGWTEAFF. CDR3 nucleotide sequence: TGTGCCAGCAGCTTGACAGGGTGGACTGAAGCTTTCTTT.

The chain employs TRBV30 and TRBJ1-6; a possible D gene is TRBD1 (5 bases). Trimming pared 3 bases from V and 7 bases from J, leaving 10 bases between. This CDR3 is built from 13 residues. From germline, CDR1 is GTSNPN and CDR2 SVGIG (reference sequence). The CDR3 sequence: CAWSPGLNSPLHF. In DNA, the CDR3 is TGTGCCTGGAGCCCGGGACTAAATTCACCCCTCCACTTT.

This clonotype was counted ten times or more. The CDR3 nucleotides read TGTGCCAGCAGCGGAGGACAGGGCCCCTACGAGCAGTACTTC. This encodes CASSGGQGPYEQYF. The gene calls are TRBV9 and TRBJ2-7; 8 bases align to TRBD1. Germline CDR1 SGDLS, CDR2 YYNGEE. J gave up 2 bases and V 3 bases, and 4 bases lay outside the gene matches. This CDR3 comprises 14 residues.

This clonotype has ten or more counts. The chain combines TRBV3-1 with TRBJ1-6; 12 nucleotides align to TRBD1. CDR3 length: 19 residues. Germline trimming cut 3 bases from V and 2 bases from J; bases unmatched to any gene: 8. In germline, CDR1 is LGHDT, CDR2 YNNKEL (reference sequence). Here the CDR3 DNA reads TGTGCCAGCAGCCATGGGCCGGGACAGGGGGCGACCTATAATTCACCCCTCCACTTT. It is translated as CASSHGPGQGATYNSPLHF.

The genes are TRBV30 and TRBJ2-3; 9 bases map to TRBD1. CDR1 is GTSNPN, CDR2 SVGIG, per germline (reference sequence). V lost 1 base to trimming and J lost 4 bases; unmatched junction nucleotides: 3. The length of the CDR3 is 14 residues. The CDR3 DNA reads as TGTGCCTGGAGTGGCAGACAGGGGGCAGATACGCAGTATTTT. Protein product: CAWSGRQGADTQYF. The full variable domain, completed using reference TRBV30 and TRBJ2-3, is SQTIHQWPATLVQPVGSPLSLECTVEGTSNPNLYWYRQAAGRGLQLLFYSVGIGQISSEVPQNLSASRPQDRQFILSSKKLLLSDSGFYLCAWSGRQGADTQYFGPGTRLTVL.

This clonotype was observed a few times. The rearrangement joins TRBV6-5 to TRBJ1-4, with 11 bases lining up with TRBD1. CDR1 is MNHEY, CDR2 SVGAGI, per germline. J lost 6 bases, V lost 6 bases, and 12 bases had no gene match. The CDR3 is 17 residues long. The CDR3 region is CASRRTGGQGADEKLFF. The CDR3 nucleotides read TGTGCCAGCAGGCGAACCGGCGGACAGGGGGCTGATGAAAAACTGTTTTTT.

This clonotype was seen a few times. The chain has TRBV4-2 and TRBJ2-7; 10 bases align to TRBD1. After removal of 8 bases from V and 2 bases from J, the junction contained 9 bases not matched to a gene. The CDR3 is made up of 15 amino acids. Germline V gene sequence: CDR1 LGHNA, CDR2 YNFKEQ. The CDR3 region is CASSPLGQGTYEQYF. The CDR3 nucleotides are TGTGCCAGCTCTCCCTTGGGACAGGGGACCTACGAGCAGTACTTC.

The rearrangement links TRBV11-2 to TRBJ1-1, with 8 bases lining up with TRBD1. Germline assignment: CDR1 SGHAT and CDR2 FQNNGV. This CDR3 contains 14 residues. After removal of 1 base from V and 4 bases from J, the junction contained 2 bases not matched to a gene. Here the CDR3 reads CASSLVGTGTEAFF. The CDR3 DNA sequence: TGTGCCAGCAGCTTAGTGGGGACAGGCACTGAAGCTTTCTTT.